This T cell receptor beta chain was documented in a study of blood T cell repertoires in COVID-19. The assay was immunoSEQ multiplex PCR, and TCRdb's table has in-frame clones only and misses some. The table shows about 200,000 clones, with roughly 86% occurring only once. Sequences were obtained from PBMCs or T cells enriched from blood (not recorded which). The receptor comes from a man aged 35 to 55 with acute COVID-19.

DNA for the CDR3: TGTGCCAGCAGCAAAGCCGCAAGGGGTCCCAGCATTCAGTACTTC. Its protein is CASSKAARGPSIQYF. The chain carries TRBV21-1 and TRBJ2-4; TRBD1 reflects the table's D call only, with no check against the DNA. TRBV21-1 is assigned pseudogene status. The CDR3 is 15 amino acids.